These T cell receptor beta chains were read from a single sample in a study of T-cell memory formation after mild COVID-19. MiXCR was run by TCRdb on the 5' RACE reads, yielding one entry per CDR3 protein. The repertoire includes 400,000 to 500,000 distinct CDR3 sequences, roughly 18% of them detected once, and 20% to 25% sits in the top ten. The sequencing input was PBMCs or a T cell subset sorted from them (not recorded which). All receptors come from a man younger than 35 who had mild COVID-19 (a few samples of this study predate the infection). Cell type and time point are not known. The CDR3 runs from the conserved cysteine through the conserved F or W. The D gene is left open where the match is weak. Clone size is shown for a subset of rows, as once, few, many or a class of expanded clone.

TRBJ1-2	TRBV27	few	NA	TGTGCCAGCCTCGGGGCAAGAGCGCGAGGTGGGGGCTATGGCTACACCTTC	CASLGARARGGGYGYTF
TRBJ1-4	TRBV4-3	few	NA	TGCGCCAGCAGCCAGCGCCCCGGGGAGAAAAATGAAAAACTGTTTTTT	CASSQRPGEKNEKLFF
TRBJ2-3	TRBV5-1	NA	TRBD2	TGCGCCAGCAGCCTGGGGCAGCGGGGGCGGGGAGATACGCAGTATTTT	CASSLGQRGRGDTQYF
TRBJ2-2	TRBV25-1	few	NA	TGTGCCAGCGAGAAGATAGGCGGGGAGCTGTTTTTT	CASEKIGGELFF
TRBJ1-6	TRBV28	few	NA	TGTGCCAGCAGTTTACGAGGGGCAGGGACGGATAATTCACCCCTCCACTTT	CASSLRGAGTDNSPLHF
TRBJ2-1	TRBV12-3/TRBV12-4	few	NA	TGTGCCAGCAGTTTAGTAGGGGGGGCAGATGAGCAGTTCTTC	CASSLVGGADEQFF
TRBJ1-3	TRBV6-2/TRBV6-3	many	NA	TGTGCCAGCAGTTATTGGGACCGCGAAAGCTCTGGAAACACCATATATTTT	CASSYWDRESSGNTIYF
TRBJ2-3	TRBV5-1	NA	TRBD2	TGCGCCAGCAGTCATCTAGCGGGGGGTCAAGATACGCAGTATTTT	CASSHLAGGQDTQYF
TRBJ1-4	TRBV7-9	NA	NA	TGTGCCAGCAGCTCCTCGGACAGCTATAATGAAAAACTGTTTTTT	CASSSSDSYNEKLFF
TRBJ2-6	TRBV7-2	NA	TRBD2	TGTGCCAGCAGAGCGGGGATAGGCTCTGGGGCCAACGTCCTGACTTTC	CASRAGIGSGANVLTF
TRBJ2-5	TRBV28	NA	TRBD1	TGTGCCAGCACCGACAGGGTGAAAGAGACCCAGTACTTC	CASTDRVKETQYF
TRBJ2-3	TRBV20-1	many	NA	TGCAGTGCTAGAGATTCGGTTAGCACAGATACGCAGTATTTT	CSARDSVSTDTQYF
TRBJ2-4	TRBV28	NA	NA	TGTGCCAGCAGTCTTCGACAGGGACTGATTCAGTACTTC	CASSLRQGLIQYF
TRBJ1-3	TRBV4-1	few	TRBD1	TGCGCCAGCAGCCAAGTTCAGGGGGTAACTGGAAACACCATATATTTT	CASSQVQGVTGNTIYF
TRBJ2-1	TRBV7-2	NA	NA	TGTGCCAGCAGCTTAGTATTGTCCAGGCTGTACAATGAGCAGTTCTTC	CASSLVLSRLYNEQFF
TRBJ2-3	TRBV11-3	NA	TRBD2	TGTGCCAGCAGCTTGAACGGGGGGTCGGATACGCAGTATTTT	CASSLNGGSDTQYF
TRBJ2-5	TRBV7-2	few	NA	TGTGCCAGCAGCTTAGGAGGCAGGGTAAAGACCCAGTACTTC	CASSLGGRVKTQYF
TRBJ1-2	TRBV5-6	NA	NA	TGTGCCAGCAGACCGGGGGGAGGCTATGGCTACACCTTC	CASRPGGGYGYTF
TRBJ2-3	TRBV12-3/TRBV12-4	NA	NA	TGTGCCAGCAGCCAACCGGCGGGGGCCGGCACAGATACGCAGTATTTT	CASSQPAGAGTDTQYF
TRBJ1-5	TRBV4-1	few	NA	TGCGCCAGCAGCCAAGATCGAGGGTCGGACCAGCCCCAGCATTTT	CASSQDRGSDQPQHF
TRBJ2-1	TRBV7-9	NA	NA	TGTGCCAGCAGCTCTGGCATCAGGAGCTCCTACAATGAGCAGTTCTTC	CASSSGIRSSYNEQFF
TRBJ1-1	TRBV3-1	NA	TRBD1	TGTGCCAGCAGCTGGCGGGACAGTAGGACTGAAGCTTTCTTT	CASSWRDSRTEAFF
TRBJ2-7	TRBV12-3/TRBV12-4	NA	NA	TGTGCCAGCAGTTTTAGCTTCGGCGAGCAGTACTTC	CASSFSFGEQYF
TRBJ1-1	TRBV28	few	NA	TGTGCCAGCAGTGAGACGTTATCGGGGAACACTGAAGCTTTCTTT	CASSETLSGNTEAFF
TRBJ2-4	TRBV5-1	few	NA	TGCGCCAGCAGCTTCGAGGGCGAGAACATTCAGTACTTC	CASSFEGENIQYF
TRBJ2-3	TRBV14	few	NA	TGTGCCAGCAGCGGCCGGACAGCCACAGATACGCAGTATTTT	CASSGRTATDTQYF
TRBJ1-1	TRBV20-1	NA	TRBD1	TGCAGTGCTAGATCCCTAAGACAGGGCGCCAATGAAGCTTTCTTT	CSARSLRQGANEAFF
TRBJ2-3	TRBV20-1	NA	NA	TGCAGTGCTAGAGATGGGGACCGAGCCGTTTCTACGCAGTATTTT	CSARDGDRAVSTQYF
TRBJ1-4	TRBV20-1	NA	NA	TGCAGTGCTAGAGATCAGGACAGCGAAAAACTGTTTTTT	CSARDQDSEKLFF
TRBJ2-3	TRBV6-5	NA	TRBD1	TGTGCCAGCAGTTACAGGGTGACAGGGCAAGGTGATACGCAGTATTTT	CASSYRVTGQGDTQYF
TRBJ2-7	TRBV6-6	many	NA	TGTGCCACCTTCGCGGGCCTCTACGAGCAGTACTTC	CATFAGLYEQYF
TRBJ2-1	TRBV7-2	NA	TRBD1	TGTGCCAGCAGCTTTTTTGTACAGGGGAACGATGAGCAGTTCTTC	CASSFFVQGNDEQFF